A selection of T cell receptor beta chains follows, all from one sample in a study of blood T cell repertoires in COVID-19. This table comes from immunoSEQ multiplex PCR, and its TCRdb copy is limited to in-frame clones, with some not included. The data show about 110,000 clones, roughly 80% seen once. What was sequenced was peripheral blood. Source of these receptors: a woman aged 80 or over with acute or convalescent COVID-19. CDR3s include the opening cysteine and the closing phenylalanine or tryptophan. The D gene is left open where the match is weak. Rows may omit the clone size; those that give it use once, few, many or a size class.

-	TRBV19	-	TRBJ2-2	TGTGCCAGTAGTCTTACAGGGTGGAAAAGAGAAGGGGAGCTGTTTTTT	CASSLTGWKREGELFF
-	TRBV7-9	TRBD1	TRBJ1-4	TGTGCCAGCAGCTTTGGGGACAGGGGGCTTAATGAAAAACTGTTTTTT	CASSFGDRGLNEKLFF
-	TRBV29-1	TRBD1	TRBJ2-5	TGCAGCGTATTTAACAGGGGGCACGAGACCCAGTACTTC	CSVFNRGHETQYF
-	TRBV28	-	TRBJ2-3	TGTGCCAGCAGTTTCTCTATATTCACAGATACGCAGTATTTT	CASSFSIFTDTQYF
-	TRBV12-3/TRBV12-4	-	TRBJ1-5	TGTGCCAGCAGTTTCTTTGGGGGGCAGCCCCAGCATTTT	CASSFFGGQPQHF
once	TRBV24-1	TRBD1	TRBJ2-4	TGTGCCACCAGTGACGAACCGGGACAGGGGTCAAACATTCAGTACTTC	CATSDEPGQGSNIQYF
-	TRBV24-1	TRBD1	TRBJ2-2	TGTGCCACCAGTGGCAAGGGACAGTTGAACACCGGGGAGCTGTTTTTT	CATSGKGQLNTGELFF
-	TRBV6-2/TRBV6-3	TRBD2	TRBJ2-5	TGTGCCATCAGCAGCCCGGATAGCGGGAGGGAAGAGACCCAGTACTTC	CAISSPDSGREETQYF
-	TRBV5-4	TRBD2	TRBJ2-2	TGTGCCAGCGGTACTATAGCGGGAAGGGGGACCGGGGAGCTGTTTTTT	CASGTIAGRGTGELFF
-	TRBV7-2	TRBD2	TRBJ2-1	TGTGCCAGCAGCTTAAATCTAGCGGGAGGCCGAGATGAGCAGTTCTTC	CASSLNLAGGRDEQFF
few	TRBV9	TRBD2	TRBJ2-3	TGTGCCAGCAGCGTTTTGCCTAGCGGGAGTACCGATACGCAGTATTTT	CASSVLPSGSTDTQYF
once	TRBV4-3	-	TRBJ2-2	TGCGCCAGCAGCCAAGATCACAGTAACACCGGGGAGCTGTTTTTT	CASSQDHSNTGELFF
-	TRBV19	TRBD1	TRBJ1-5	TGTGCCAGTAGTATCAGGACAGGCCCTAATGCGCCCCAGCATTTT	CASSIRTGPNAPQHF
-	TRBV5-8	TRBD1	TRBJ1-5	TGTGCCAGCAGCCGTTACAGGGGGTCGGATCAGCCCCAGCATTTT	CASSRYRGSDQPQHF
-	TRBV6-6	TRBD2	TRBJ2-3	TGTGCCAGCATCGGGACTAGCGGTTACACAGATACGCAGTATTTT	CASIGTSGYTDTQYF
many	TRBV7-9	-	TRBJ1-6	TGTGCCAGCAGCTTATCGGGGGATCATTCACCCCTCCACTTT	CASSLSGDHSPLHF
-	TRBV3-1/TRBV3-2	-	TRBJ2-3	TGTGCCAGCAGCCAAGATCTGTCAGGTGGAGATACGCAGTATTTT	CASSQDLSGGDTQYF
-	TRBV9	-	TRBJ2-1	TGTGCCAGCAGCGGGACCACGGGACAAAAGTACAATGAGCAGTTCTTC	CASSGTTGQKYNEQFF
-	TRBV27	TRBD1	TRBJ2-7	TGTGCCAGCAGTCCCGGGACAGGGGAATACGAGCAGTACTTC	CASSPGTGEYEQYF
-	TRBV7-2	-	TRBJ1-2	TGTGCCAGCAGCTTAGACAGAATCTACACCTTC	CASSLDRIYTF
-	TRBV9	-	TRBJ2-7	TGTGCCAGCAGCGTAGAGGACAGCTACGAGCAGTACTTC	CASSVEDSYEQYF
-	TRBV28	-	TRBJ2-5	TGTGCCAGCAGTAAAGCCATACAGGGACAAGAGACCCAGTACTTC	CASSKAIQGQETQYF
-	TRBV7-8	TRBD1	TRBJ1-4	TGTGCCAGCAGCTTGGACAGGGGAGGGACCCCACTGTTTTTT	CASSLDRGGTPLFF
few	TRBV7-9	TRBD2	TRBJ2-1	TGTGCCAGCAGCTTAACTAGCGGGAGGAATTACAATGAGCAGTTCTTC	CASSLTSGRNYNEQFF
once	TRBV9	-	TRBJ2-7	TGTGCCAGCAGCCGAGCAGGAGGATCCTACGAGCAGTACTTC	CASSRAGGSYEQYF